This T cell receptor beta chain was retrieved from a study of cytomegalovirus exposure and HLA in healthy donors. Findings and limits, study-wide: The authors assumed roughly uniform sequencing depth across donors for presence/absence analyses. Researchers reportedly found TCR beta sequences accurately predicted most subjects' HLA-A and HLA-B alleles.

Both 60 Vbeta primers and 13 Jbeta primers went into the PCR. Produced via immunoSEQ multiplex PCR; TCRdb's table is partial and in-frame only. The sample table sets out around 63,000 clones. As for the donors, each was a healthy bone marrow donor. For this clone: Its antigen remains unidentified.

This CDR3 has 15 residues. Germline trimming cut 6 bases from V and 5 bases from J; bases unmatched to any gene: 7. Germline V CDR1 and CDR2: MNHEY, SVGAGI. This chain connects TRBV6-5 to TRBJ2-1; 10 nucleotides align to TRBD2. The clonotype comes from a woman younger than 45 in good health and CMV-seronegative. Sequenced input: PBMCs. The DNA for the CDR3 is TGTGCCAGCAGAGCGGGGACTAGCGTGGACAATGAGCAGTTCTTC. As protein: CASRAGTSVDNEQFF.